This section outlines one T cell receptor beta chain sequence together with its context. What it binds is unknown. This entry comes from a study of T cells expressing NK-cell markers. About the research overall: The TCR beta repertoires were obtained from sorted CD3+CD56+NKG2C+, CD3+CD56+NKG2C- and CD3+CD56-NKG2C+ T cells.

Germline V CDR1 and CDR2: DFQATT, SNEGSKA (reference sequence). The CDR3 runs 15 residues. Regarding the study as a whole: These same clonotypes (in several donors) also led the CD3+CD56-NKG2C+ fraction. Roughly six of the donors carried dominant NKG2C+ clonotypes that took up roughly 1.0-8% of their CD8+ T cells.

TCRdb reprocessed the 5' RACE reads and stores each CDR3 protein as one record, lacking DNA. Found here are 500,000 to 700,000 distinct CDR3 sequences; the top ten clones hold approximately 3.6%. The source is a man aged 18 to 35 in good health. Sequenced sample: blood T cells: a sorted CD56 or NKG2C T cell subset, CD4+ or CD8+ T cells, or bulk PBMC T cells (not recorded which). This rearrangement joins TRBV20-1 to TRBJ2-7; TCRdb proposes TRBD2, but this gene call is untestable without DNA. The CDR3 sequence: CSARGLAGGWNEQYF.